This T cell receptor beta chain was documented in a study of blood T cell repertoires in COVID-19. At the level of the study: COVID-19 samples from acute and convalescent phases originated in the United States, Italy and Spain. PBMCs, B-cell-depleted T cells, or T cells provided the cDNA or gDNA that made up the material.

How the authors handled the data: Amplification of reference gene primers was used by the study to estimate nucleated cell counts. Profiled with immunoSEQ multiplex PCR; TCRdb holds only in-frame clones, not every one. V, J and clone size reflect that table, while D and trimming were determined from the DNA. The sample lists 200,000 to 300,000 clones, over 70% occurring once. V lost 2 bases to trimming and J lost 5 bases; unmatched junction nucleotides: 6. This CDR3 is 16 amino acids long. Germline-derived CDR1 and CDR2 are SGHNT and YYREEE (reference sequence). The genes are TRBV5-4 and TRBJ2-5, with 13 positions matching TRBD2. The clonotype was recovered from a woman aged 80 or older with acute or convalescent COVID-19. Sequencing was performed on peripheral blood. The CDR3 DNA sequence: TGTGCCAGCAGCTTAAAACTAGCGGGGGGGCTCGAGACCCAGTACTTC. Encoded protein: CASSLKLAGGLETQYF. Using reference TRBV5-4 and TRBJ2-5 for the parts outside the CDR3, the full variable domain is ETGVTQSPTHLIKTRGQQVTLRCSSQSGHNTVSWYQQALGQGPQFIFQYYREEENGRGNFPPRFSGLQFPNYSSELNVNALELDDSALYLCASSLKLAGGLETQYFGPGTRLLVL.